The entry below gives a single T cell receptor beta chain sequence along with its context. This CDR3 comprises 14 residues. Trimming removed 7 bases from V and 4 bases from J, with 11 bases in between. Germline V gene data show CDR1 as LNHDA and CDR2 as SQIVND (reference sequence). The entry originates in a study of blood T cell repertoires in COVID-19. Only in-frame clones appear in the TCRdb table, and some are missing; sequencing was by immunoSEQ multiplex PCR. This sample has hundreds of thousands of clones; over 75% occur once, and the top ten carry 1% to 1.3%. V and J are TRBV19 and TRBJ2-6; maybe TRBD2 (5 bases). The sequencing sample was made of PBMCs or T cells enriched from blood (not recorded which). This TCR came from a man under 40 who had recovered from COVID-19. The CDR3: CASMWGAGANVLTF. The CDR3, as DNA: TGTGCCAGTATGTGGGGAGCAGGGGCCAACGTCCTGACTTTC.